Below, 17 T cell receptor beta chains from the same sample are listed, as sequenced in a study of shared clonotypes between healthy human individuals. TCRdb keeps only in-frame clones here, not all; method: immunoSEQ multiplex PCR. The table lists 600,000 to 800,000 clones, 55% to 75% of them singletons. The specimen sequenced was memory CD4+ T cells sorted from blood. Subset meaning: CD45RA-negative fraction. The receptors were gathered from a woman aged 30 to 39 in good health.

This clone was detected many times. The V and J genes are TRBV7-9 and TRBJ2-1; D is perhaps TRBD1 (6 bases). V was cut by 5 bases and J by 4 bases, with 18 bases left in between. CDR3 length: 16 residues. The germline V gene has CDR1 SEHNR and CDR2 FQNEAQ (reference sequence). The chain's CDR3 is CASSDLSTGSYNEQFF. The CDR3 DNA is TGTGCCAGCAGCGACCTTTCTACAGGGTCATACAATGAGCAGTTCTTC.

The rearrangement links TRBV28 to TRBJ2-3; 9 bases fit TRBD1. CDR3 size: 15 residues. The trim removed 8 bases at V and 3 bases at J, leaving 9 bases unmatched. Germline lookup yields CDR1 MDHEN and CDR2 SYDVKM. This CDR3 reads CASLNRGRKTDTQYF. CDR3 DNA: TGTGCCAGCCTAAACAGGGGGCGAAAGACAGATACGCAGTATTTT.

The chain combines TRBV15 with TRBJ2-1; 11 bases align to TRBD2. The junction had 7 bases not matched to a gene; V was cut back by 0 bases and J by 9 bases. CDR1 is LNHNV, CDR2 YYDKDF, per germline (reference sequence). This CDR3 contains 16 residues. Written as DNA, the CDR3 is TGTGCCACCAGCAGAGATAGTCTAGCGGGAGGTACTGAGCAGTTCTTC. Protein: CATSRDSLAGGTEQFF.

V usage is TRBV7-2 and J usage is TRBJ1-4, with D perhaps TRBD1 (5 bases). Germline assignment: CDR1 SGHTA and CDR2 FQGNSA. Trimming took off 5 bases at V and 7 bases at J, with 20 bases between the two ends. The CDR3 is made up of 16 amino acids. CDR3 sequence: CASSPEGRVEGEKLFF. Here the CDR3 DNA reads TGTGCCAGCAGCCCGGAGGGGAGGGTTGAGGGTGAAAAACTGTTTTTT.

As for this clone: This clone may be a read error of a much larger clone one base away. Different DNA sequences within this sample yield the same CDR3. This chain joins TRBV6-5 and TRBJ2-7; 8 bases align to TRBD1. Trimming took 4 bases from V and 2 from J; bases not matched to a gene: 1. The germline CDR1 and CDR2 sequences are MNHEY and SVGAGI. The CDR3 loop spans 13 amino acids. In DNA form, the CDR3 reads TGTGCCAGCAGTTTACAGGGGGCCTACGAGCAGTACTTC. Translation gives CASSLQGAYEQYF.

The chain uses TRBV30 and TRBJ1-1; TRBD1 matches 7 bases. The CDR3 extends over 12 amino acids. CDR1 and CDR2 from the germline V gene are GTSNPN and SVGIG (reference sequence). The V and J ends lost 4 bases and 4 bases, in that order; junction bases with no gene match: 3. The CDR3 reads CAWNRGPTEAFF. CDR3 nucleotides: TGTGCCTGGAATAGGGGGCCCACTGAAGCTTTCTTT.

This clone occurred once. V usage is TRBV25-1 and J usage is TRBJ2-2; TRBD2 agrees at 12 bases. Germline V gives CDR1 MGHDK, CDR2 SYGVNS. The CDR3 spans 17 residues. The junction had 6 bases not matched to a gene; V was cut back by 0 bases and J by 7 bases. This CDR3 is CASSEYGLAGRIGELFF. CDR3 bases: TGTGCCAGCAGTGAATATGGACTAGCGGGACGGATCGGGGAGCTGTTTTTT.

The chain combines TRBV6-1 with TRBJ1-2; D call uncertain. CDR3 length: 12 residues. Germline V gives CDR1 MNHNS, CDR2 SASEGT. Trimming stripped 6 bases from V and 4 bases from J, with 9 bases between. CDR3 bases: TGTGCCAGCAGGCAGGTTATCTATGGCTACACCTTC. It yields the protein CASRQVIYGYTF.

This chain connects TRBV18 to TRBJ2-7; 7 nucleotides match TRBD2. Germline CDR1 KGHSH, CDR2 LQKENI. V lost 5 bases to trimming and J lost 6 bases; unmatched junction nucleotides: 13. The CDR3 length is 15 residues. CDR3 residues: CASSASAGRSAEQYF. CDR3 DNA sequence: TGTGCCAGCTCAGCGTCAGCGGGAAGGTCGGCCGAGCAGTACTTC.

This clone came up a few times. Other DNA sequences of this sample code for an identical CDR3. This chain connects TRBV27 to TRBJ1-1, with a possible D match to TRBD1 (6 bases). The germline gives CDR1 MNHEY, CDR2 SMNVEV (reference sequence). There are 15 residues in the CDR3. Between the trimmed V and J ends, which lost 2 bases and 1 base, there was a span of 11 bases. For the CDR3, the DNA is TGTGCCAGCAGTTTAATGAGGGGGGGGAACACTGAAGCTTTCTTT. Its protein product is CASSLMRGGNTEAFF.

The genes are TRBV6-5 and TRBJ2-3; D ambiguous. V was pared by 5 bases and J by 4 bases, with 16 bases between. The CDR3 runs 15 residues. Per the germline V gene, CDR1 is MNHEY and CDR2 is SVGAGI. CDR3 nucleotide sequence: TGTGCCAGCAGTAGGACGTCAGGTTACGCAGATACGCAGTATTTT. Translation gives CASSRTSGYADTQYF.

The J gene is TRBJ2-2, the V gene TRBV19; 12 bases match TRBD2. The CDR3 spans 17 residues. V trimming: 3 bases; J trimming: 6 bases; junction bases outside the gene matches: 8. Germline V gene sequence: CDR1 LNHDA, CDR2 SQIVND (reference sequence). The DNA for the CDR3 is TGTGCCAGTAGTATCCACCCTAGCGGGAGGGCCTCCGGGGAGCTGTTTTTT. This encodes CASSIHPSGRASGELFF.

This clone was seen a single time. This sequence joins TRBV5-4 and TRBJ2-1; maybe TRBD1 (6 bases). Between the trimmed V and J ends, which lost 0 bases and 7 bases, there was a span of 20 bases. CDR1 and CDR2 from the germline V gene are SGHNT and YYREEE (reference sequence). The CDR3 is 17 residues long. Here the CDR3 reads CASSLAILGHRRNEQFF. The CDR3, as DNA: TGTGCCAGCAGCTTGGCCATATTGGGACACCGAAGGAATGAGCAGTTCTTC.

CDR3 in DNA: TGTGCCAGCAGTTACGGGGGACGGAGCCGGAGCACTGAAGCTTTCTTT. It yields the protein CASSYGGRSRSTEAFF. This chain connects TRBV27 to TRBJ1-1, with D possibly matching TRBD1 (5 bases). CDR3 length: 16 residues. Germline assignment: CDR1 MNHEY and CDR2 SMNVEV (reference sequence). Deletions cut 4 bases from V and 4 bases from J, with 19 bases between.

The chain uses TRBV11-2 and TRBJ2-7; TRBD2 aligns across 7 bases. V lost 5 bases to trimming and J lost 2 bases; unmatched junction nucleotides: 6. This CDR3 has 14 residues. CDR1 is SGHAT and CDR2 is FQNNGV in the germline V gene. This CDR3 reads CASSRGSGPYEQYF. DNA for the CDR3: TGTGCCAGCAGCCGCGGGAGCGGACCCTACGAGCAGTACTTC.

This clone was found once. This sequence joins TRBV11-2 and TRBJ2-3; no clear D. From germline, CDR1 is SGHAT and CDR2 FQNNGV. The CDR3 spans 12 residues. V gave up 4 bases and J gave up 6 bases, with 8 bases separating them. The CDR3 loop reads CASSSAGDTQYF. For the CDR3, the DNA is TGTGCCAGCAGCTCAGCCGGGGATACGCAGTATTTT.

This chain joins TRBV5-6 and TRBJ2-7; perhaps TRBD2 as D (6 bases). The germline gives CDR1 SGHDT, CDR2 YYEEEE. CDR3 length equals 12 residues. V was trimmed by 4 bases and J by 5 bases, leaving 10 bases between them. The CDR3 spells CASSRGTHEQYF. The CDR3 coding sequence is TGTGCCAGCAGCCGGGGGACCCACGAGCAGTACTTC.